The 10 T cell receptor beta chains below were found in one sample sequenced in a study of blood T cell repertoires in COVID-19. Assay: immunoSEQ multiplex PCR; the TCRdb copy retains only in-frame clones and omits some. The sample consists of 200,000 to 250,000 clones, just over 85% of them appearing once. The sequencing sample was made of PBMCs or T cells enriched from blood (not recorded which). The receptors were sampled from a middle-aged woman with acute COVID-19.

This clone was counted a few times. V gene TRBV2 combines with J gene TRBJ2-7, with D perhaps TRBD2 (5 bases). The CDR3 length is 14 residues. V lost 7 bases and J 4 bases, leaving 17 bases between the germline ends. From germline, CDR1 is SNHLY and CDR2 FYNNEI. The CDR3 is CASTSARSGYEQYF. The CDR3 nucleotides read TGTGCCAGCACCTCGGCCAGGAGCGGATACGAGCAGTACTTC.

The genes are TRBV6-6 and TRBJ2-7; the match to TRBD2 covers 10 bases. Germline CDR1 is MNHNY and CDR2 is SVGAGI (reference sequence). This CDR3 is built from 14 residues. V was pared by 9 bases and J by 4 bases, with 9 bases of the junction left unmatched. CDR3 DNA: TGTGCCAGTAAACCGGGACTAGCGCAGTACGAGCAGTACTTC. Protein sequence: CASKPGLAQYEQYF.

The genes are TRBV11-2 and TRBJ2-7; tentative D call: TRBD2 (6 bases). The germline CDR1 and CDR2 sequences are SGHAT and FQNNGV. The CDR3 consists of 12 residues. V was trimmed by 6 bases and J by 7 bases, leaving 13 bases between them. The CDR3 DNA reads TGTGCCAGCAGTGAGGCGGGAAGGGAGCAGTACTTC. It encodes CASSEAGREQYF.

The chain employs TRBV27 and TRBJ1-2; D is perhaps TRBD1 (5 bases). The V end was cut by 1 base, the J end by 6 bases, with 18 bases between. The CDR3 spans 16 residues. CDR1 MNHEY and CDR2 SMNVEV come from the germline V gene (reference sequence). CDR3 nucleotide sequence: TGTGCCAGCAGTTTATTTCAGGGCGATGGGCGAAATGGCTACACCTTC. Translation gives CASSLFQGDGRNGYTF.

This clone was seen only once. V usage is TRBV2 and J usage is TRBJ1-5, with a tentative D call TRBD1 (5 bases). Germline V CDR1 and CDR2: SNHLY, FYNNEI. V dropped 6 bases and J dropped 0 bases, with 9 bases sitting between them. This CDR3 is 14 amino acids long. The CDR3 loop is CASSSTVSNQPQHF. The CDR3 DNA follows: TGTGCCAGCAGCTCGACAGTTAGCAATCAGCCCCAGCATTTT.

This chain joins TRBV28 and TRBJ1-5; a possible D gene is TRBD1 (5 bases). The CDR3 runs 15 residues. Trimming removed 6 bases from V and 2 bases from J, with 14 bases in between. The germline CDR1 and CDR2 sequences are MDHEN and SYDVKM. The CDR3 region is CASRPGLGGNQPQHF. The CDR3 coding sequence is TGTGCCAGCAGACCGGGACTGGGAGGCAATCAGCCCCAGCATTTT.

The V and J genes are TRBV6-5 and TRBJ2-3; 13 nucleotides match TRBD2. In germline, CDR1 is MNHEY, CDR2 SVGAGI. The CDR3 is 14 residues long. Trimming removed 8 bases from V and 6 bases from J; junction bases left unmatched: 5. CDR3 residues: CASSRTSGSDTQYF. The CDR3 DNA reads TGTGCCAGCTCCCGGACTAGCGGGAGTGATACGCAGTATTTT.

This rearrangement joins TRBV28 to TRBJ1-2, with D possibly being TRBD1 (6 bases). The V gene's germline CDR1 is MDHEN and CDR2 SYDVKM. This CDR3 region has 14 residues. Trimming pared 5 bases from V and 8 bases from J, leaving 18 bases between. The CDR3 DNA reads as TGTGCCAGCAGTGGGGTACTGGGGGCGAGGGGCTACACCTTC. Translated: CASSGVLGARGYTF.

This chain uses TRBV11-2 with TRBJ1-5, with 7 nucleotides matching TRBD1. In germline, CDR1 is SGHAT, CDR2 FQNNGV. CDR3 length: 15 amino acids. V was clipped by 5 bases and J by 0 bases; unmatched bases: 4. DNA of the CDR3: TGTGCCAGCAGCCCCCAGGGGGATAGCAATCAGCCCCAGCATTTT. This encodes CASSPQGDSNQPQHF.

This clone was detected a few times. The gene calls are TRBV7-9 and TRBJ1-2; 12 bases map to TRBD1. Trimming at V came to 7 bases and at J to 8 bases, leaving 5 bases not matched to a gene. The CDR3 extends over 13 amino acids. Germline CDR1 reads SEHNR; CDR2 reads FQNEAQ (reference sequence). Here the CDR3 DNA reads TGTGCCAGCACCAGGGACAGGGGGCTAGGCTACACCTTC. Translation: CASTRDRGLGYTF.